These 18 T cell receptor beta chains were sequenced from one sample in a study of tissue T cells after allogeneic stem cell transplantation. Measured with immunoSEQ multiplex PCR; TCRdb has only the in-frame clones, and not every one. The sample contains 5,500 to 7,500 clones, roughly half of which appear only once. This sample's time point: mouse harvest day 7 after allogeneic transplant. The graft held 10^6 splenic CD5+ T cells and 10^7 T-cell-depleted bone marrow cells. Sequencing input: lymph node tissue. These receptors came from a female BALB/c mouse given C57BL/6 T cells with graft-versus-host disease after an allogeneic hematopoietic cell transplant.

To note about this clone: Each gene name is a mouse one. The read ends 1 residue early relative to the CDR3; the germline J gene fills the gap. The chain recombines TRBV12-2 with TRBJ2-4, with TRBD2 as a possible D gene (6 bases). CDR1 is SGHLS and CDR2 is HYDKME in the germline V gene. V shed 4 bases and J shed 2 bases, with 9 bases lying between them. The CDR3 covers 13 residues. The CDR3 spells CASSRGDQNTLYF. CDR3 bases read: TGTGCCAGCTCACGGGGGGATCAAAACACCTTGTAC.

The sample holds a few counts of this clone. Gene names denote mouse genes. The read terminates 1 residue before the CDR3 end, so the remaining end is supplied by the germline J gene. The V and J genes are TRBV26 and TRBJ1-3; D is undetermined. This CDR3 contains 15 residues. V lost 2 bases, J lost 0 bases, and 8 bases lay in between. The germline V gene has CDR1 KGHPV and CDR2 FQNQEV (reference sequence). CDR3 DNA (partial): TGTGCCAGCAGTCTGCTAGGTAATTCTGGAAATACGCTCTAT. Its translation: CASSLLGNSGNTLY. The full CDR3 sequence reads CASSLLGNSGNTLYF. Complete variable domain (other parts from reference TRBV26 and TRBJ1-3): NSKVIQTPRYLVKGQGQKAKMRCIPEKGHPVVFWYQQNKNNEFKFLINFQNQEVLQQIDMTEKRFSAECPSNSPCSLEIQSSEAGDSALYLCASSLLGNSGNTLYFGEGSRLIVV.

In the case of this clone: Each gene name is a mouse one. The sequence runs out 1 residue before the end of the CDR3; the remainder is reconstructed from the germline J gene. The same CDR3 can be traced to other DNA sequences in this sample. The chain is built from TRBV4 and TRBJ2-7, with TRBD2 identical over 11 bases. Trimming took 4 bases from V and 3 from J; bases not matched to a gene: 2. Per the germline V gene, CDR1 is LGHDT and CDR2 is YNNKQL (reference sequence). The CDR3 contains 14 residues. The sequenced part of the CDR3 DNA is TGTGCCAGCAGCTCAGGACTGGGGGGCTATGAACAGTAC. Translating gives CASSSGLGGYEQY. In full, the CDR3 reads CASSSGLGGYEQYF.

Worth noting for this clone: The germline and genes are mouse ones. The CDR3 goes on 1 residue after the read ends, and that part is filled in from the germline J gene. The chain couples TRBV3 to TRBJ2-2; unclear D gene. CDR1 is SNHLY, CDR2 FYNGKV, per germline (reference sequence). Trimming shortened V by 2 bases and J by 1 base, and 5 bases separated the two germline ends. This CDR3 has 14 residues. CDR3 bases read: TGTGCCAGCAGCTTAACCATAAACACCGGGCAGCTCTAC. Encoded protein: CASSLTINTGQLY. The CDR3 reads in full as CASSLTINTGQLYF.

With regard to this clone: Mouse names are used for the genes. From the germline J gene comes the end of the CDR3, since the read stops 1 residue before it. This chain joins TRBV5 and TRBJ2-4, with TRBD2 matching 13 bases. Germline V gives CDR1 LGHNA, CDR2 YNLKQL (reference sequence). With V trimmed by 5 bases and J by 1 base, 3 bases remained unmatched. The CDR3 consists of 16 residues. CDR3 sequence reads: CASSGLGGRGQNTLYF. The sequenced CDR3 bases are TGTGCCAGCAGCGGACTGGGGGGGCGTGGTCAAAACACCTTGTAC.

This clone was found once. The genes and germline here are from mouse. CDR3 in amino acids: CASSLRRNQDTQYF. Incomplete CDR3 DNA: TGTGCCAGCAGTCTGAGACGAAACCAAGACACCCAGTAC. V is TRBV26 and J is TRBJ2-5, with D uncertain. The CDR3 goes on 1 residue after the read ends, and that part is filled in from the germline J gene. Germline CDR1 KGHPV, CDR2 FQNQEV (reference sequence). The germline V and J ends were trimmed by 2 bases and 0 bases, with 6 bases remaining between them. This CDR3 is built from 14 residues.

Remarks on this clone: The gene names here belong to mouse. Sequencing ends 1 residue short of the CDR3 end; the germline J gene provides the rest. This sequence joins TRBV5 and TRBJ2-7; 7 bases map to TRBD1. V was pared by 5 bases and J by 0 bases, with 4 bases of the junction left unmatched. The CDR3 extends over 14 amino acids. The germline V gene has CDR1 LGHNA and CDR2 YNLKQL (reference sequence). Here the CDR3 reads CASSRDSSSYEQYF. Incomplete CDR3 DNA: TGTGCCAGCAGCAGGGACAGTAGCTCCTATGAACAGTAC.

This clone was observed a single time. Genes here carry mouse names. The read ends 1 residue before the CDR3 terminus; that terminus is restored from the germline J gene. The chain employs TRBV12-1 and TRBJ1-1, with TRBD1 identical over 7 bases. This CDR3 has 14 amino acids. CDR1 and CDR2 from the germline V gene are SGHSN and HYEKVE. V was clipped by 0 bases and J by 4 bases; unmatched bases: 4. CDR3 residues: CASSLEQGRTEVFF. Partial CDR3 DNA: TGTGCCAGCTCTCTCGAACAGGGGCGCACAGAAGTCTTC.

Details on this clone: Gene labels here are mouse ones. The read ends 1 residue early relative to the CDR3; the germline J gene fills the gap. V is TRBV3 and J is TRBJ1-3; D is unclear. The germline V and J ends were trimmed by 5 bases and 2 bases, with 4 bases remaining between them. Germline V CDR1 and CDR2: SNHLY, FYNGKV (reference sequence). The CDR3 sequence is 12 residues long. The CDR3 sequence is CASSPAGNTLYF. The covered CDR3 bases are TGTGCCAGCAGCCCCGCTGGAAATACGCTCTAT.

Turning to this clone: The listed genes are named as in mouse. The read stops 1 residue short of the end of the CDR3; the missing end is completed from the germline J gene. The V and J genes are TRBV26 and TRBJ1-2, with unresolved D. The CDR3 has 14 amino acids. Trimming cost V 4 bases and J 1 base, with 10 bases left between them. CDR1 KGHPV and CDR2 FQNQEV come from the germline V gene (reference sequence). This CDR3 is CASSPPGRNSDYTF. The part of the CDR3 DNA that was read is TGTGCCAGCAGTCCGCCGGGGAGAAACTCCGACTACACC.

This clone was recorded a few times. All gene names here are mouse names. The CDR3 loop reads CASSTRTGVGEQYF. The CDR3 bases that were read are TGTGCCAGCAGCACCCGGACTGGGGTGGGAGAACAGTAC. V gene TRBV3 combines with J gene TRBJ2-7; 9 bases match TRBD2. The read gets to within 1 residue of the CDR3 end, and the germline J gene fills in the rest. This CDR3 is built from 14 residues. Per the germline V gene, CDR1 is SNHLY and CDR2 is FYNGKV (reference sequence). The V gene end was trimmed by 5 bases and the J gene end by 7 bases; junction bases not matched to a gene: 9.

As concerns this clone: Gene names are mouse gene names. The read terminates 1 residue ahead of where the CDR3 ends, so the germline J gene completes it. This chain joins TRBV13-1 and TRBJ2-7; 7 bases map to TRBD2. There are 12 residues in the CDR3. Trimming removed 3 bases from V and 5 bases from J; junction bases left unmatched: 2. Looked up from germline, CDR1 is NSHNY and CDR2 is SYGAGN. The CDR3 spells CASSAGGDEQYF. The sequenced CDR3 bases are TGTGCCAGCAGTGCGGGGGGGGATGAACAGTAC.

On this clone: Gene labels here are mouse ones. The CDR3 extends 1 residue past the end of the read, so its final part is completed from the germline J gene. The genes are TRBV13-2 and TRBJ2-7; D may correspond to TRBD1 or TRBD2 (6 bases each). The germline V and J ends were trimmed by 0 bases and 7 bases, with 11 bases remaining between them. Germline V gene data show CDR1 as NNHNN and CDR2 as SYGAGS (reference sequence). The CDR3 runs 13 residues. CDR3 DNA (partial): TGTGCCAGCGGTGATGGGTGGGGGCGGGAACAGTAC. This codes for CASGDGWGREQY. The CDR3, in full, reads CASGDGWGREQYF.

In regard to this clone: These gene names are mouse names. The CDR3 end lies 1 residue beyond the end of the read and is filled in from the germline J gene. This chain joins TRBV31 and TRBJ2-4; TRBD2 is a possible D gene (6 bases). The V end lost 0 bases, the J end lost 0 bases, and 13 bases lay between the germline ends. Germline V gene sequence: CDR1 GKSSPN, CDR2 SITVG. The CDR3 is 16 residues long. The CDR3 region is CAWSLGWGGSQNTLYF. The DNA read from the CDR3 is TGTGCCTGGAGTCTAGGCTGGGGCGGGAGTCAAAACACCTTGTAC. Based on the CDR3 plus reference TRBV31 and TRBJ2-4, the full variable domain is AQTIHQWPVAEIKAVGSPLSLGCTIKGKSSPNLYWYWQATGGTLQQLFYSITVGQVESVVQLNLSASRPKDDQFILSTEKLLLSHSGFYLCAWSLGWGGSQNTLYFGAGTRLSVL.

In regard to this clone: Mouse germline and gene names are used. Incomplete CDR3 DNA: TGTGCCAGCAGCTTTTGGGGGCCTGGCCAAGACACCCAGTAC. This translates into CASSFWGPGQDTQY. The whole CDR3 reads CASSFWGPGQDTQYF. This sequence joins TRBV4 and TRBJ2-5; perhaps D is TRBD1 or TRBD2 (6 bases each). The read ends 1 residue shy of where the CDR3 ends; the end is completed using the germline J gene. The CDR3 loop spans 15 amino acids. The germline V gene has CDR1 LGHDT and CDR2 YNNKQL (reference sequence). V dropped 4 bases and J dropped 2 bases, with 13 bases sitting between them.

Within the sample, this clone is medium-sized. Gene names are the mouse ones. Read sequence stops 1 residue before the CDR3 end, and the germline J gene provides the missing end. The chain employs TRBV13-1 and TRBJ1-6; D call uncertain. TRBJ1-6 is labeled an ORF, and its function is uncertain. Trimming cost V 2 bases and J 5 bases, with 5 bases left between them. CDR1 is NSHNY and CDR2 is SYGAGN in the germline V gene. This CDR3 comprises 13 residues. Partial CDR3 DNA: TGTGCCAGCAGTGACAGGAATAATTCGCCCCTCTAC. Its translation is CASSDRNNSPLY. The whole CDR3 protein is CASSDRNNSPLYF.

On this clone itself: The gene names here belong to mouse. The missing CDR3 end, 1 residue past where the read stops, is filled in from the germline J gene. The gene calls are TRBV13-2 and TRBJ2-5, with 10 positions matching TRBD2. J was trimmed by 0 bases and V by 0 bases; bases with no gene match: 1. This CDR3 contains 16 residues. Germline V gene data show CDR1 as NNHNN and CDR2 as SYGAGS (reference sequence). CDR3 protein: CASGDGLGGNQDTQYF. The part of the CDR3 DNA that was read is TGTGCCAGCGGTGATGGACTGGGGGGTAACCAAGACACCCAGTAC.

The table lists this clone with a count of one. Mouse germline and gene names are used. The read ends 1 residue before the CDR3 terminus; that terminus is restored from the germline J gene. The chain has TRBV2 and TRBJ2-1; 12 bases line up with TRBD2. J was trimmed by 5 bases and V by 0 bases; bases with no gene match: 5. The CDR3 covers 17 residues. CDR1 is LGHNA and CDR2 is YSYQKL in the germline V gene. The sequenced part of the CDR3 DNA is TGTGCCAGCAGCCAAGATCTTGGACTGGGGGGGGATGCTGAGCAGTTC. Translated: CASSQDLGLGGDAEQF. The whole CDR3 reads CASSQDLGLGGDAEQFF.